The clone carrying this T cell receptor beta chain showed up just a few times. Its antigen is undetermined. Sample-barcoded 5' priming and a J-beta primer mix drove a second PCR of about 6 to 12 cycles. Each of the cDNA molecules was tagged by a template-switch adaptor with 12 random nucleotides. TCRdb called the 5' RACE reads again in MiXCR, with one record for every CDR3 protein. The table shows fewer than 2,000,000 distinct CDR3 sequences, with about 32% occurring only once. These data belong to a study of blood T cells in healthy people across ages. Findings and caveats of the study: The study lacked donor CMV status, which possibly confounded expanded clonotype changes.

V gave up 10 bases and J gave up 4 bases; unmatched junction bases: 9. This CDR3 comprises 14 residues. From germline, CDR1 is MNHEY and CDR2 SVGEGT. Input material: blood. This TCR derives from a woman in her twenties or thirties in good health. The chain combines TRBV6-2 or TRBV6-3 with TRBJ1-5, with 8 bases matching TRBD1. CDR3 sequence (DNA): TGTGCCACCCTAGGGGACAGGCAGAATCAGCCCCAGCATTTT. Encoded protein: CATLGDRQNQPQHF.